This TCR beta chain was sequenced in a study of blood T cell repertoires in COVID-19. In the study overall: Sites across the United States, Italy and Spain contributed samples from acute and convalescent COVID-19. PBMCs, B-cell-depleted T cells, or T cells provided the cDNA or gDNA that made up the material.

Original processing notes: How many nucleated cells were present was estimated from reference gene primer amplification. Sequencing used immunoSEQ multiplex PCR; TCRdb keeps in-frame clones, though not all of them. D and trimming come from the DNA, and the V and J calls and clone size come from that table. The sample has about 100,000 clones; approximately 90% are singletons. Germline V gene sequence: CDR1 SEHNR, CDR2 FQNEAQ (reference sequence). The length of the CDR3 is 15 residues. Deletions cut 1 base from V and 8 bases from J, with 17 bases between. The sample was peripheral blood. The clonotype originates from a man in his fifties with active COVID-19. The chain uses TRBV7-9 and TRBJ1-2; weak D call: TRBD1 (6 bases). The CDR3 DNA is TGTGCCAGCAGCTTAGTAATAGGCAGGGGAAACGGCTACACCTTC. It yields the protein CASSLVIGRGNGYTF.